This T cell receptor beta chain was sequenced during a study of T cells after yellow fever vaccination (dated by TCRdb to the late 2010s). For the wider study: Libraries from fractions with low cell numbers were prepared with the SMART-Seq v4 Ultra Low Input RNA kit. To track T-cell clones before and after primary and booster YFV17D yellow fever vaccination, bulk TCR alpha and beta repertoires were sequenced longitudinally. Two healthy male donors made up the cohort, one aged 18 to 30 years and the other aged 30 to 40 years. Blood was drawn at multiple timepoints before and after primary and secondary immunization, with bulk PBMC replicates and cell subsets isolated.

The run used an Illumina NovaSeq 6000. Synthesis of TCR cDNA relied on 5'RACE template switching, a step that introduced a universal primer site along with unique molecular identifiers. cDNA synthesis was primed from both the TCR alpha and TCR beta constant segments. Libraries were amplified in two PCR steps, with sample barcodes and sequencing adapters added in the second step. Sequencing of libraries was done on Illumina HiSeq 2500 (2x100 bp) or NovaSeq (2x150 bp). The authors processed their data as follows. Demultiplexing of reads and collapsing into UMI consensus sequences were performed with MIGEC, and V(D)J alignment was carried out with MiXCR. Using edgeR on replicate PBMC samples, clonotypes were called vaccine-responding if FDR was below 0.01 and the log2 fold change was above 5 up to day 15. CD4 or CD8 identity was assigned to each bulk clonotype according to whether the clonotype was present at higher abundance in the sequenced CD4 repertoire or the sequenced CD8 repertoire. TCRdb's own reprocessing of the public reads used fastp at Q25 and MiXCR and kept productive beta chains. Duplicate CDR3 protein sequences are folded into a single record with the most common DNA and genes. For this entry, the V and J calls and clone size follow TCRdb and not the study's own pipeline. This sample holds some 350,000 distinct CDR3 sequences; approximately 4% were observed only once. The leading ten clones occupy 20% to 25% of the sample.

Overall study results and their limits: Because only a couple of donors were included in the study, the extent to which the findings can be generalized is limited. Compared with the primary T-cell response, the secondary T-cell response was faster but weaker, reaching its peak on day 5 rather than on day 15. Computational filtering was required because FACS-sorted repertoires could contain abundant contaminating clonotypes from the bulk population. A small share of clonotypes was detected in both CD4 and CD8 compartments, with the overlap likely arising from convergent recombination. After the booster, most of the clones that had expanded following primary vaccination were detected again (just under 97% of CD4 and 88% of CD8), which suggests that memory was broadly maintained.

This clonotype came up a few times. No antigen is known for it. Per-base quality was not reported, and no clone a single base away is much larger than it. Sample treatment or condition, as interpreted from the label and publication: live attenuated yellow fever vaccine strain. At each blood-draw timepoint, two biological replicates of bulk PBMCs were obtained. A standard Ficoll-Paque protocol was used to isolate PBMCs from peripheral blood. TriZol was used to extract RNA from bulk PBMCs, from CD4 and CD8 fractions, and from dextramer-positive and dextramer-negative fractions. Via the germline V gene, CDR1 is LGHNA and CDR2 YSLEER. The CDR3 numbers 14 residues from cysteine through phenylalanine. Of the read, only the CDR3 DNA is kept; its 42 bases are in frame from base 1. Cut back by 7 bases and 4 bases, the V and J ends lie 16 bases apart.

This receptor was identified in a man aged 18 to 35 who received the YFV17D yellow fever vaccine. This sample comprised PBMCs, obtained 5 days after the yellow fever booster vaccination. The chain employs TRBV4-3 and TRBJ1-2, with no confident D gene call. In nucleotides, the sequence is TGCGCCAGCACCAAAGGTCTAAATCTCTATGGCTACACCTTC. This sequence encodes CASTKGLNLYGYTF.